Listed here are 9 T cell receptor beta chains from one sample, sequenced in a study of blood T cell repertoires in COVID-19. The method was immunoSEQ multiplex PCR; TCRdb's version includes in-frame clones alone and lacks a portion of them. The sample holds about 18,000 clones, about 87% seen once. Sequenced sample: PBMCs or T cells enriched from blood (not recorded which). These receptors all come from a woman in her thirties who had recovered from COVID-19.

V gene TRBV9 combines with J gene TRBJ2-5, with D possibly TRBD1 on 6 matching bases. The V end was cut by 2 bases, the J end by 3 bases, with 8 bases between. CDR1 is SGDLS, CDR2 YYNGEE, per germline. This CDR3 is built from 13 residues. The CDR3: CASSVTGKETQYF. In nucleotides, the CDR3 is TGTGCCAGCAGCGTCACAGGGAAAGAGACCCAGTACTTC.

The chain joins TRBV27 to TRBJ2-1; 7 bases are a match to TRBD2. Germline V gene data show CDR1 as MNHEY and CDR2 as SMNVEV (reference sequence). The V segment lost 7 bases and the J segment 8 bases; nucleotides outside the gene matches: 17. This CDR3 spans 16 amino acids. The CDR3 nucleotides read TGTGCCAGCACCGTACGCGCGGGGGACCTCTATGATGAGCAGTTCTTC. This codes for CASTVRAGDLYDEQFF.

This sequence joins TRBV27 and TRBJ2-7; D ambiguous. Germline V gene sequence: CDR1 MNHEY, CDR2 SMNVEV (reference sequence). Trimming left V 4 bases short and J 6 bases short, with 10 bases between. This CDR3 comprises 12 residues. CDR3 in amino acids: CASSSNSGEQYF. In DNA form, the CDR3 reads TGTGCCAGCAGTTCAAACAGTGGCGAGCAGTACTTC.

The chain joins TRBV4-3 to TRBJ2-7; 12 bases line up with TRBD1. This CDR3 region has 15 residues. Germline V gene lookup returns CDR1 LGHNA and CDR2 YSLEER. Germline trimming cut 1 base from V and 6 bases from J; bases unmatched to any gene: 4. The CDR3 here is CASSQGGTGGTEQYF. The CDR3 nucleotides are TGCGCCAGCAGCCAAGGGGGGACAGGGGGCACCGAGCAGTACTTC.

This clone was observed once. This chain uses TRBV7-6 with TRBJ2-7, with D possibly being TRBD1 (6 bases). Germline-derived CDR1 and CDR2 are SGHVS and FNYEAQ. CDR3 length equals 15 residues. V lost 1 base to trimming and J lost 2 bases, with 12 bases between them. This CDR3 reads CASSLDRTVAYEQYF. As DNA, the CDR3 is TGTGCCAGCAGCTTAGATAGGACAGTGGCCTACGAGCAGTACTTC.

The chain is built from TRBV5-6 and TRBJ1-5; D is undetermined. V lost 5 bases, J lost 7 bases, and 10 bases lay in between. The CDR3 loop spans 12 amino acids. CDR1 SGHDT and CDR2 YYEEEE come from the germline V gene. This CDR3 is CASSYGLQPQHF. DNA for the CDR3: TGTGCCAGCAGTTACGGACTGCAGCCCCAGCATTTT.

The CDR3 DNA sequence: TGTGCCAGCAGCCCGGTACAGGGAGGGAGAGGGTATGGCTACACCTTC. Translation: CASSPVQGGRGYGYTF. The genes are TRBV7-3 and TRBJ1-2; perhaps TRBD1 as D (6 bases). V was trimmed by 5 bases and J by 5 bases, leaving 21 bases between them. Germline CDR1 SGHTA, CDR2 FQGTGA. CDR3 size: 16 residues.

This chain joins TRBV3-1 (or the pseudogene TRBV3-2) and TRBJ2-3; D may be TRBD1 (5 bases). The CDR3 is 15 amino acids. Germline CDR1 is LGHDT and CDR2 is YNNKEL (reference sequence). V lost 3 bases and J 6 bases, leaving 16 bases between the germline ends. CDR3 DNA: TGTGCCAGCAGCCATCCAGTTCAGGGCTCGGATACGCAGTATTTT. Amino acids: CASSHPVQGSDTQYF.

This clone appeared a few times. The chain employs TRBV4-3 and TRBJ2-7; tentatively, D is TRBD1 (5 bases). Germline V gene data show CDR1 as LGHNA and CDR2 as YSLEER. This CDR3 spans 15 amino acids. V lost 0 bases to trimming and J lost 2 bases, with 11 bases between them. CDR3 sequence: CASSQELQDTYEQYF. Here the CDR3 DNA reads TGCGCCAGCAGCCAAGAGTTACAGGATACCTACGAGCAGTACTTC.